This is a list of T cell receptor beta chains from one sample in a study of CD8 T cells in Susac syndrome. Via MiXCR, TCRdb re-called the immunoSEQ multiplex PCR reads, giving one row per CDR3 protein. The sample contains about 240,000 distinct CDR3 sequences, about 96% of which appear only once. The sequencing sample was made of CD4+ T cells from PBMCs. These receptors were taken from a human donor with Susac syndrome. Each CDR3 is given with its conserved first and last residue. D genes are given only for firm matches. Clone size is given for some rows only: seen once, a few or many times, or a class if the clone is expanded.

TGTGCCAGCACCGTCCTGGGACTAGCGGGAGCCCAACACGAGCAGTACTTC | CASTVLGLAGAQHEQYF | TRBV28 | NA | 17 | TRBD2 | TRBJ2-7
TGTGCCAGCAGTCCCATCGATGGAGGCCCCTACGAGCAGTACTTC | CASSPIDGGPYEQYF | TRBV12-3/TRBV12-4 | NA | 15 | NA | TRBJ2-7
TGCAGCGTTGATCCCCAAGCGGCTAGCGGGAAAGGGAGGGGAGGCAATGAGCAGTTCTTC | CSVDPQAASGKGRGGNEQFF | TRBV29-1 | NA | 20 | TRBD2 | TRBJ2-1
TGCAGTGCTAGGAACAGGGAATCTGGAAACACCATATATTTT | CSARNRESGNTIYF | TRBV20-1 | NA | 14 | NA | TRBJ1-3
TGTGCCTGGAATCCAAGACGGGGGAACACTGAAGCTTTCTTT | CAWNPRRGNTEAFF | TRBV30 | NA | 14 | NA | TRBJ1-1
TGTGCCAGCAGCGCGAGGGCAGCTAGCTATGGCTACACCTTC | CASSARAASYGYTF | TRBV9 | NA | 14 | NA | TRBJ1-2
TGTGCCAGCAGCCACACCGGGACTAGTGAGATGGGGGAGCTGTTTTTT | CASSHTGTSEMGELFF | TRBV7-2 | NA | 16 | TRBD2 | TRBJ2-2
TGTGCCAGCAACGGGGAAGAGACCCAGTACTTC | CASNGEETQYF | TRBV6-6 | NA | 11 | NA | TRBJ2-5
TGTGCCAGCAGCCAAGAAACCCACAGGGCCGTAACTTTCTTT | CASSQETHRAVTFF | TRBV3-1 | NA | 14 | NA | TRBJ1-1
TGTGCCAGCAGCCTCCCCGGGGGCGGATGGGCCCGCTCCTACAATGAGCAGTTCTTC | CASSLPGGGWARSYNEQFF | TRBV5-4 | NA | 19 | NA | TRBJ2-1
TGTGCCACCAGCAGAGAGGGACAGGGGTTCGAGCAGTACTTC | CATSREGQGFEQYF | TRBV15 | NA | 14 | TRBD1 | TRBJ2-7
TGCAGCGTGGGAGTACGGGGGGAGACCCAGTACTTC | CSVGVRGETQYF | TRBV29-1 | NA | 12 | NA | TRBJ2-5
TGTGCCACCAGTGACGTCGGAGATACGCAGTATTTT | CATSDVGDTQYF | TRBV24-1 | NA | 12 | NA | TRBJ2-3
TGTGCCAGCAGCCCCGGGACGCTGGGCGAGCAGTACTTC | CASSPGTLGEQYF | TRBV14 | NA | 13 | NA | TRBJ2-7
TGTGCCACCGGGAGAGGGTTGGACACTGAAGCTTTCTTT | CATGRGLDTEAFF | TRBV15 | NA | 13 | NA | TRBJ1-1
TGTGCCAGCAGTTACACCCTACAGGGGAAAGGCTATGGCTACACCTTC | CASSYTLQGKGYGYTF | TRBV6-6 | once | 16 | TRBD1 | TRBJ1-2
TGTGCCAGCAGTCGGGACAGCGACCGCATATACACTGAAGCTTTCTTT | CASSRDSDRIYTEAFF | TRBV6-1 | NA | 16 | TRBD1 | TRBJ1-1
TGTGCCAGCAGCCCCCAATATTCTCAAGGCTACACCTTC | CASSPQYSQGYTF | TRBV7-2 | once | 13 | NA | TRBJ1-2
TGTGCCAGCTCACCTAGTTCACTGAACACTGAAGCTTTCTTT | CASSPSSLNTEAFF | TRBV18 | few | 14 | NA | TRBJ1-1
TGTGCCAGCAGCTTAGTTAGGGACTGGATAAGTTCCTACAATGAGCAGTTCTTC | CASSLVRDWISSYNEQFF | TRBV7-9 | NA | 18 | NA | TRBJ2-1
TGTGCCAGCACCCTCTCGGTGGCGGGTCCCTCCTACAATGAGCAGTTCTTC | CASTLSVAGPSYNEQFF | TRBV12-3/TRBV12-4 | NA | 17 | NA | TRBJ2-1
TGTGCCAGCAGCCCAACGGACAGGGGAGAGGCCACCCAGCATTTT | CASSPTDRGEATQHF | TRBV7-8 | once | 15 | TRBD1 | TRBJ1-5
TGTGCCAGTAGTATAGATCCGGGACTCACCTACAATGAGCAGTTCTTC | CASSIDPGLTYNEQFF | TRBV19 | NA | 16 | NA | TRBJ2-1
TGCAGCGTTGAAGGGACTGAAAAAGAGACCCAGTACTTC | CSVEGTEKETQYF | TRBV29-1 | NA | 13 | NA | TRBJ2-5
TGTGCCAGCAGCGTATTGGGGACAGGGGCCAACGTCCTGACTTTC | CASSVLGTGANVLTF | TRBV9 | NA | 15 | NA | TRBJ2-6
TGTGCCAGCAGTTTAGTGACCCAGTTCTTC | CASSLVTQFF | TRBV12-3/TRBV12-4 | NA | 10 | NA | TRBJ2-1
TGCGCCAGCAGCCTGGCCGGGACAGGGGGGGACTATGGCTACACCTTC | CASSLAGTGGDYGYTF | TRBV5-1 | NA | 16 | TRBD1 | TRBJ1-2
TGTGCCAGCAGTCGACTGGGGACTGGGGCCAACGTCCTGACTTTC | CASSRLGTGANVLTF | TRBV3-1 | once | 15 | NA | TRBJ2-6
TGTGCCAGCATTAAACCGGGACAGGGCGGCGATGAGCAGTTCTTC | CASIKPGQGGDEQFF | TRBV6-5 | NA | 15 | TRBD1 | TRBJ2-1
TGCGCCAGCAGCCCCGACCGGGACCCCAGGGACATTCAGTACTTC | CASSPDRDPRDIQYF | TRBV4-1 | NA | 15 | NA | TRBJ2-4
TGTGCCAGCAGTAACCGAGGAGCGGGAGGCGAGCAGTACTTC | CASSNRGAGGEQYF | TRBV6-5 | NA | 14 | TRBD2 | TRBJ2-7
TGTGCCAGCTCACCACTCAATGAGCAGTTCTTC | CASSPLNEQFF | TRBV18 | few | 11 | NA | TRBJ2-1
TGCAGTGCTAGAGATCCGGCAGGGGGTACAGATACGCAGTATTTT | CSARDPAGGTDTQYF | TRBV20-1 | NA | 15 | TRBD1 | TRBJ2-3
TGCAGCGTTGGAAGGGACAGGGGCTACGAGCAGTACTTC | CSVGRDRGYEQYF | TRBV29-1 | NA | 13 | TRBD1 | TRBJ2-7
TGTGCCAGCAGCGATGGGACAGCTCGTCAGCCCCAGCATTTT | CASSDGTARQPQHF | TRBV27 | NA | 14 | TRBD1 | TRBJ1-5
TGTGCCATCAGTGACCGCACAGATACGCAGTATTTT | CAISDRTDTQYF | TRBV10-3 | NA | 12 | NA | TRBJ2-3
TGTGCCAGCAGGTTAGGAGGGGCCAACGTCCTGACTTTC | CASRLGGANVLTF | TRBV7-3 | NA | 13 | NA | TRBJ2-6
TGCGCCAGCAGCTTCCGGGACAGGGGCTACGAGCAGTACTTC | CASSFRDRGYEQYF | TRBV5-1 | NA | 14 | TRBD1 | TRBJ2-7
TGTGCCAGCAGGAATACAGTCTATGGCTACACCTTC | CASRNTVYGYTF | TRBV27 | NA | 12 | NA | TRBJ1-2
TGTGCCTGGAGGGCGGGACAGTCCTACGAGCAGTACTTC | CAWRAGQSYEQYF | TRBV30 | NA | 13 | NA | TRBJ2-7
TGTGCCAGCAGCCCCGGCGGGGTTAGCAATCAGCCCCAGCATTTT | CASSPGGVSNQPQHF | TRBV28 | NA | 15 | NA | TRBJ1-5
TGTGCCAGCAGTCTCCGAGGGACTAGCGGGAGGGGGAATGAGCAGTTCTTC | CASSLRGTSGRGNEQFF | TRBV12-3/TRBV12-4 | NA | 17 | TRBD2 | TRBJ2-1
TGCAGCTACTACCCCAACCGTCACACAGATACGCAGTATTTT | CSYYPNRHTDTQYF | TRBV29-1 | NA | 14 | NA | TRBJ2-3